Following are 26 T cell receptor beta chains from one sample sequenced in a study of T cells in Graves' hyperthyroidism and ophthalmopathy. Amplification yielded TCR beta CDR3 regions, with RNA transcripts as the source. The TCR CDR3 was amplified in a first-round RT-PCR using the HTBI primer set. TCRdb fed the multiplex PCR reads into MiXCR, producing one record per CDR3 protein. This sample has approximately 700,000 distinct CDR3 sequences, with about 17% found just once. The source material was blood. Receptors were obtained from a man in his late teens or twenties with Graves' hyperthyroidism.

This clonotype was picked up one time. The gene calls are TRBV28 and TRBJ2-1, with a weak D call TRBD1 (5 bases). From germline, CDR1 is MDHEN and CDR2 SYDVKM. V lost 2 bases and J 1 base, leaving 21 bases between the germline ends. The CDR3 sequence is 19 residues long. CDR3 coding DNA: TGTGCCAGCAGTTTACCCCCCAAGGTGGCAGGGCTTTCCTACAATGAGCAGTTCTTC. As protein: CASSLPPKVAGLSYNEQFF. Together with reference TRBV28 and TRBJ2-1, the CDR3 gives the full variable domain: DVKVTQSSRYLVKRTGEKVFLECVQDMDHENMFWYRQDPGLGLRLIYFSYDVKMKEKGDIPEGYSVSREKKERFSLILESASTNQTSMYLCASSLPPKVAGLSYNEQFFGPGTRLTVL.

V gene TRBV29-1 combines with J gene TRBJ1-1; D is unresolved. V was clipped by 4 bases and J by 3 bases, with 9 bases between them. CDR1 is SQVTM, CDR2 ANQGSEA, per germline. The CDR3 covers 12 residues. The DNA of the CDR3 is TGCAGCGTTGGTAGGCTAGACACTGAAGCTTTCTTT. This translates into CSVGRLDTEAFF.

This clonotype occurred many times. This chain joins TRBV11-3 and TRBJ2-1; TRBD1 aligns across 8 bases. CDR3 size: 15 residues. The germline V gene has CDR1 SGHNT and CDR2 YENEEA. The J segment lost 2 bases and the V segment lost 5 bases, leaving 5 bases of the junction unmatched. The CDR3 sequence: CASSPGGSTYNEQFF. In DNA, the CDR3 is TGTGCCAGCAGCCCAGGGGGCAGTACCTACAATGAGCAGTTCTTC.

The sample holds many counts of this clonotype. V and J are TRBV30 and TRBJ1-5, with TRBD1 as a possible D gene (5 bases). V lost 2 bases and J 5 bases, leaving 10 bases between the germline ends. This CDR3 is built from 13 residues. Germline CDR1 GTSNPN, CDR2 SVGIG (reference sequence). The CDR3 loop is CAWSIRGDQPQHF. DNA for the CDR3: TGTGCCTGGAGTATCAGAGGGGATCAGCCCCAGCATTTT.

This rearrangement joins TRBV29-1 to TRBJ2-7, with 10 bases aligning to TRBD1. After removal of 6 bases from V and 4 bases from J, the junction contained 9 bases not matched to a gene. Germline loops: CDR1 SQVTM, CDR2 ANQGSEA. The CDR3 runs 14 residues. The CDR3 reads CSVTGTGVTYEQYF. The CDR3, as DNA: TGCAGCGTGACCGGGACAGGGGTCACTTACGAGCAGTACTTC.

This clonotype was observed at least ten times. The chain is built from TRBV20-1 and TRBJ2-3, with 7 nucleotides matching TRBD1. The ends lost 0 bases at V and 3 bases at J; junction bases unmatched: 9. CDR1 and CDR2 from the germline V gene are DFQATT and SNEGSKA (reference sequence). This CDR3 is built from 16 residues. The CDR3 DNA reads as TGCAGTGCTAGAGACAACGACAGGGCTTGGACAGATACGCAGTATTTT. Translated: CSARDNDRAWTDTQYF.

This clonotype was seen more than once but under ten times. The J gene is TRBJ2-7, the V gene TRBV9; 9 bases fit TRBD1. The CDR3 runs 16 residues. The V segment lost 4 bases and the J segment 3 bases; nucleotides outside the gene matches: 11. CDR1 is SGDLS and CDR2 is YYNGEE in the germline V gene. CDR3 bases: TGTGCCAGCAGCCCGCGGGGACAGGGTGCTTTCTACGAGCAGTACTTC. Translating gives CASSPRGQGAFYEQYF.

This clonotype was counted at least ten times. The chain has TRBV24-1 and TRBJ1-5; 8 bases match TRBD1. The germline V gene encodes CDR1 KGHDR and CDR2 SFDVKD. With 4 bases clipped from V and 5 bases from J, the junction kept 9 bases outside the gene matches. The CDR3 has 16 amino acids. The CDR3 nucleotides read TGTGCCACCAGTGACACAGGGACAGGATTTGATCAGCCCCAGCATTTT. It is translated as CATSDTGTGFDQPQHF.

This clonotype was observed at least ten times. J is TRBJ2-5 and V is TRBV20-1; D not certain. Deletions cut 4 bases from V and 1 base from J, with 10 bases between. From germline, CDR1 is DFQATT and CDR2 SNEGSKA (reference sequence). This CDR3 contains 13 residues. Here the CDR3 reads CSANRQSQETQYF. DNA of the CDR3: TGCAGTGCTAACCGACAATCCCAAGAGACCCAGTACTTC.

The chain employs TRBV29-1 and TRBJ2-3; 7 nucleotides agree with TRBD2. With V trimmed by 8 bases and J by 9 bases, 8 bases remained unmatched. Germline CDR1 is SQVTM and CDR2 is ANQGSEA. There are 11 residues in the CDR3. In DNA form, the CDR3 reads TGCAGCCTCTGGGGGGGGAGGACGCAGTATTTT. It encodes CSLWGGRTQYF.

Concerning this clonotype: This may be a read error: a much more frequent sequence differs by one nucleotide. This sequence joins TRBV15 and TRBJ2-1; the D gene could be TRBD1 or TRBD2 (5 bases each). Trimming removed 0 bases from V and 10 bases from J, with 16 bases in between. CDR3 size: 15 residues. Germline CDR1 and CDR2: LNHNV and YYDKDF (reference sequence). The CDR3 loop is CATSRDPGTSYEQFF. CDR3 sequence (DNA): TGTGCCACCAGCAGAGATCCAGGGACGTCCTACGAGCAGTTCTTC.

This clonotype was observed many times. The V gene is TRBV2, the J gene TRBJ2-3; maybe TRBD2 (5 bases). The germline V gene encodes CDR1 SNHLY and CDR2 FYNNEI. V lost 8 bases to trimming and J lost 3 bases, with 9 bases between them. The CDR3 length is 12 residues. The DNA of the CDR3 is TGTGCCAGCGGGAGTCTTACAGATACGCAGTATTTT. This gives the protein CASGSLTDTQYF.

This clonotype was counted at least ten times. The CDR3 here is CASSDLQGWSYEQYF. As DNA, the CDR3 is TGTGCCAGCAGTGACCTGCAGGGGTGGTCCTACGAGCAGTACTTC. The chain employs TRBV2 and TRBJ2-7; D possibly corresponds to TRBD1 (6 bases). This CDR3 has 15 amino acids. Trimming shortened V by 3 bases and J by 1 base, and 13 bases separated the two germline ends. Germline V CDR1 and CDR2: SNHLY, FYNNEI.

This clonotype was seen at least ten times. The chain combines TRBV27 with TRBJ1-1, with D tentatively TRBD1 (5 bases). CDR1 is MNHEY and CDR2 is SMNVEV in the germline V gene (reference sequence). The CDR3 contains 15 residues. V gave up 3 bases and J gave up 3 bases, with 14 bases separating them. This chain's CDR3 is CASSFRAERDTEAFF. CDR3 coding DNA: TGTGCCAGCAGTTTCAGGGCTGAGAGGGACACTGAAGCTTTCTTT.

At least ten counts were recorded for this clonotype. The CDR3 nucleotides are TGTGCCAGCAGCCCCGGACTAGCAGAGGCCTACGAGCAGTACTTC. Protein product: CASSPGLAEAYEQYF. J is TRBJ2-7 and V is TRBV11-3; 8 nucleotides align to TRBD2. The J segment lost 2 bases and the V segment lost 5 bases, leaving 8 bases of the junction unmatched. Germline V gene lookup returns CDR1 SGHNT and CDR2 YENEEA. The CDR3 contains 15 residues.

Turning to this clonotype: Because it lacks the conserved phenylalanine or tryptophan at the end, this CDR3 is likely a read error. The chain joins TRBV2 to TRBJ2-2; TRBD1 might be the D (5 bases). Germline values: CDR1 SNHLY, CDR2 FYNNEI. The CDR3 is 13 amino acids. The germline V and J ends were trimmed by 10 bases and 1 base, with 10 bases remaining between them. CDR3 sequence reads: CATKDRNTGELFL. Written as DNA, the CDR3 is TGTGCCACCAAAGACAGGAACACCGGGGAGCTGTTTCTT.

The gene calls are TRBV7-2 and TRBJ2-1; weak D call: TRBD2 (6 bases). Between the trimmed V and J ends, which lost 1 base and 12 bases, there was a span of 16 bases. Germline V lookup: CDR1 SGHTA, CDR2 FQGNSA. This CDR3 region has 14 residues. The CDR3 sequence is CASSLGTVGRRQFF. The CDR3 DNA is TGTGCCAGCAGCTTAGGAACGGTCGGGAGAAGGCAGTTCTTC.

There are many counts of this clonotype. The rearrangement links TRBV7-2 to TRBJ2-3; D may be TRBD2 (7 bases). This CDR3 is 15 amino acids long. Trimming removed 5 bases from V and 1 base from J, with 13 bases in between. Germline values: CDR1 SGHTA, CDR2 FQGNSA. DNA of the CDR3: TGTGCCAGCAGCGCGGGCGGGGGCGGCACAGATACGCAGTATTTT. It is translated as CASSAGGGGTDTQYF.

At least ten counts were recorded for this clonotype. V is TRBV28 and J is TRBJ1-1; D call uncertain. V was cut by 1 base and J by 3 bases, with 12 bases left in between. CDR3 length equals 15 residues. CDR1 and CDR2 from the germline V gene are MDHEN and SYDVKM. CDR3 sequence (DNA): TGTGCCAGCAGTTTATTAGACCGGGAGGACACTGAAGCTTTCTTT. Its protein product is CASSLLDREDTEAFF.

This clonotype has ten or more counts. The chain links TRBV28 to TRBJ2-7; D possibly corresponds to TRBD1 (6 bases). Deletions cut 5 bases from V and 5 bases from J, with 16 bases between. Germline-derived CDR1 and CDR2 are MDHEN and SYDVKM. The CDR3 runs 14 residues. CDR3 region: CASSGMTGLHEQYF. The CDR3 DNA reads TGTGCCAGCAGTGGGATGACAGGTTTACACGAGCAGTACTTC.

This clonotype was recorded at least ten times. V and J are TRBV6-1 and TRBJ2-1, with TRBD2 as a possible D gene (6 bases). The CDR3 consists of 15 residues. Looked up from germline, CDR1 is MNHNS and CDR2 is SASEGT. Between the trimmed V and J ends, which lost 2 bases and 10 bases, there was a span of 18 bases. CDR3 nucleotides: TGTGCCAGCAGTGAATCTCCCGGGAGTACGGGAGAGCAGTTCTTC. Protein sequence: CASSESPGSTGEQFF.

Turning to this clonotype: One end of the junction varies from germline; a read error may be responsible. This chain joins TRBV12-3 or TRBV12-4 and TRBJ1-6, with TRBD1 as a possible D gene (5 bases). The CDR3 is 13 amino acids. CDR3 residues: CASGYPGYSSLHF. Written as DNA, the CDR3 is TGTGCCAGCGGGTACCCAGGGTATTCATCCCTCCACTTT.

The chain couples TRBV11-3 to TRBJ2-1; 11 nucleotides match TRBD2. Germline values: CDR1 SGHNT, CDR2 YENEEA. V dropped 1 base and J dropped 3; count of bases not matched to a gene: 5. The CDR3 sequence is 17 residues long. For the CDR3, the DNA is TGTGCCAGCAGCTTAGGGGCTAGCGGGAGGATCTACAATGAGCAGTTCTTC. This sequence encodes CASSLGASGRIYNEQFF.

This clonotype was counted many times. This chain links TRBV7-2 with TRBJ2-3, with TRBD1 matching 8 bases. The CDR3 totals 15 residues. Germline CDR1 is SGHTA and CDR2 is FQGNSA. V lost 1 base, J lost 14 bases, and 14 bases stayed unmatched. The CDR3 nucleotides read TGTGCCAGCAGCTTAGTCCTCCCCGGGACAGGCCATCTGTATTTT. It encodes CASSLVLPGTGHLYF.

In this sample, this clonotype turned up a few times. The chain joins TRBV7-6 to TRBJ2-1; TRBD2 matches at 16 bases. Germline-derived CDR1 and CDR2 are SGHVS and FNYEAQ. V was clipped by 1 base and J by 13 bases; unmatched bases: 7. The length of the CDR3 is 16 residues. CDR3 bases: TGTGCCAGCAGCTTAGAGACCGGGACTAGCGGGAGGGCCCAGTTCTTC. It translates to CASSLETGTSGRAQFF.

This clonotype was seen more than once but under ten times. The J gene is TRBJ1-1, the V gene TRBV6-2 or TRBV6-3; D is undetermined. Trimming shortened V by 6 bases and J by 11 bases, and 22 bases separated the two germline ends. Germline V lookup: CDR1 MNHEY, CDR2 SVGEGT. CDR3 size: 14 residues. The CDR3 loop is CASSRIDIEAKAFF. In DNA, the CDR3 is TGTGCCAGCAGCCGAATTGACATCGAAGCAAAGGCTTTCTTT.